This TCR beta chain was documented in a study of shared clonotypes between healthy human individuals. Study at large: Three plates each covered CD4 naive and memory; CD8 naive two, CD8 memory one.

All participating donors were Caucasian adults from Nashville, Tennessee. Germline loops: CDR1 SGHRS, CDR2 YFSETQ. The CDR3 consists of 16 residues. V shed 0 bases and J 6 bases; nucleotides not matched to a gene: 2. Remarks on this clone: Its cognate antigen is unknown.

Regarding the study as a whole: There were few donors, and this limited the genetic and exposure-history diversity represented.

Using immunoSEQ multiplex PCR, the repertoire was profiled, and TCRdb retains in-frame clones only, with some absent. The data hold about 1.5 million clones, with roughly 95% observed a single time. The chain carries TRBV5-1 and TRBJ2-1, with TRBD2 identical over 14 bases. The source material was naive CD4+ T cells sorted from blood. The subset denotes: CD45RA+ positively selected. The sequence was collected from a young man in good health. For the CDR3, the DNA is TGCGCCAGCAGCTTGGCCGGGACTAGCGGGAGCAATGAGCAGTTCTTC. Residues: CASSLAGTSGSNEQFF.